The present T cell receptor (beta chain) was sequenced within a study of T cell responses to AZD1222 COVID-19 vaccine. In germline, CDR1 is SGHRS, CDR2 YFSETQ. V shed 0 bases and J shed 0 bases, with 7 bases lying between them. This CDR3 region has 15 residues. The assay was immunoSEQ multiplex PCR, and TCRdb's table has in-frame clones only and misses some. The sample has 90,000 to 150,000 clones; 85% to 90% are singletons. The gene calls are TRBV5-1 and TRBJ1-5; D is uncertain. The input for sequencing was peripheral blood, taken on day 0 of AZD1222 vaccination. The clonotype comes from an adult in good health. The CDR3 sequence is CASSLGGYSNQPQHF. As DNA, the CDR3 is TGCGCCAGCAGCTTGGGCGGTTATAGCAATCAGCCCCAGCATTTT. The full variable domain, with the rest looked up from reference TRBV5-1 and TRBJ1-5, is KAGVTQTPRYLIKTRGQQVTLSCSPISGHRSVSWYQQTPGQGLQFLFEYFSETQRNKGNFPGRFSGRQFSNSRSEMNVSTLELGDSALYLCASSLGGYSNQPQHFGDGTRLSIL.